These T cell receptor beta chains were read from a single sample in a study of T cell responses to AZD1222 COVID-19 vaccine. Sequencing used immunoSEQ multiplex PCR; TCRdb keeps in-frame clones, though not all of them. In the table there are fewer than 150,000 clones, roughly 92% of which are singletons. The sequencing here drew on peripheral blood, taken 28 days after the second AZD1222 dose. These receptors originate from an adult who received the AZD1222 COVID-19 vaccine. Both conserved end residues are part of each CDR3. The D gene is left open where the match is weak. Clone sizes are given selectively: once, few, many, or a class where the clone is expanded.

V: TRBV3-1/TRBV3-2; length: 13; J: TRBJ2-7; size: NA; D: NA; CDR3: CASSQDRGYEQYF; DNA: TGTGCCAGCAGCCAAGACAGGGGCTACGAGCAGTACTTC
V: TRBV7-2; length: 16; J: TRBJ2-7; size: NA; D: TRBD1; CDR3: CASSLVGRDRAYEQYF; DNA: TGTGCCAGCAGCTTAGTAGGTAGGGACAGAGCCTACGAGCAGTACTTC
V: TRBV7-9; length: 14; J: TRBJ1-2; size: few; D: NA; CDR3: CASSSGHGNYGYTF; DNA: TGTGCCAGCAGCTCCGGTCATGGGAACTATGGCTACACCTTC
V: TRBV5-6; length: 15; J: TRBJ1-2; size: NA; D: NA; CDR3: CASSLLAALSGGYTF; DNA: TGTGCCAGCAGCTTGTTAGCCGCCCTAAGCGGTGGCTACACCTTC
V: TRBV6-4; length: 15; J: TRBJ2-3; size: NA; D: NA; CDR3: CASSDGQRDTDTQYF; DNA: TGTGCCAGCAGTGACGGACAGCGGGACACAGATACGCAGTATTTT
V: TRBV4-3; length: 14; J: TRBJ1-1; size: NA; D: TRBD1; CDR3: CASSLQGGATEAFF; DNA: TGCGCCAGCAGCCTCCAGGGGGGAGCCACTGAAGCTTTCTTT
V: TRBV19; length: 15; J: TRBJ1-5; size: NA; D: TRBD1; CDR3: CASSEAGTGHQPQHF; DNA: TGTGCCAGTAGTGAGGCCGGGACAGGGCATCAGCCCCAGCATTTT
V: TRBV2; length: 16; J: TRBJ2-2; size: NA; D: TRBD2; CDR3: CASSFSGSPNTGELFF; DNA: TGTGCCAGCAGTTTCAGCGGGAGTCCGAACACCGGGGAGCTGTTTTTT
V: TRBV7-2; length: 15; J: TRBJ1-3; size: once; D: NA; CDR3: CASSSRTNSGNTIYF; DNA: TGTGCCAGCAGTTCCCGGACCAACTCTGGAAACACCATATATTTT
V: TRBV7-2; length: 16; J: TRBJ2-1; size: NA; D: NA; CDR3: CASSLGGRNSYNEQFF; DNA: TGTGCCAGCAGCTTAGGGGGACGGAACTCCTACAATGAGCAGTTCTTC
V: TRBV19; length: 15; J: TRBJ1-5; size: NA; D: NA; CDR3: CASSTTDYSNQPQHF; DNA: TGTGCCAGTAGTACCACAGATTATAGCAATCAGCCCCAGCATTTT
V: TRBV5-6; length: 12; J: TRBJ1-2; size: NA; D: NA; CDR3: CASSSRTSGYTF; DNA: TGTGCCAGCAGTTCAAGGACCTCTGGCTACACCTTC
V: TRBV27; length: 16; J: TRBJ2-1; size: NA; D: TRBD1; CDR3: CASSLNVGQGRNEQFF; DNA: TGTGCCAGCAGTTTAAATGTGGGACAGGGGAGGAATGAGCAGTTCTTC
V: TRBV24-1; length: 17; J: TRBJ2-1; size: NA; D: NA; CDR3: CATSDSSDMSSYNEQFF; DNA: TGTGCCACCAGTGACTCCTCAGACATGAGCTCCTACAATGAGCAGTTCTTC
V: TRBV3-1/TRBV3-2; length: 13; J: TRBJ2-1; size: NA; D: NA; CDR3: CASSQDRGSEQFF; DNA: TGTGCCAGCAGCCAAGACCGGGGAAGTGAGCAGTTCTTC
V: TRBV18; length: 18; J: TRBJ2-2; size: NA; D: TRBD2; CDR3: CASSPRSGTSGSPGELFF; DNA: TGTGCCAGCTCACCACGAAGTGGGACTAGCGGGAGCCCCGGGGAGCTGTTTTTT
V: TRBV7-9; length: 13; J: TRBJ1-1; size: NA; D: TRBD1; CDR3: CASSSLPGQRAFF; DNA: TGTGCCAGCAGCTCACTTCCGGGACAGAGAGCTTTCTTT
V: TRBV6-5; length: 15; J: TRBJ1-5; size: NA; D: NA; CDR3: CASKELSFSNQPQHF; DNA: TGTGCCAGCAAAGAATTGAGTTTTAGCAATCAGCCCCAGCATTTT
V: TRBV6-5; length: 16; J: TRBJ2-7; size: once; D: NA; CDR3: CASSYSYGSYSYEQYF; DNA: TGTGCCAGCAGTTACTCGTACGGAAGCTACTCCTACGAGCAGTACTTC
V: TRBV9; length: 15; J: TRBJ1-1; size: NA; D: TRBD1; CDR3: CASSAQSQGGTEAFF; DNA: TGTGCCAGCAGCGCACAAAGCCAGGGGGGCACTGAAGCTTTCTTT
V: TRBV15; length: 15; J: TRBJ1-5; size: NA; D: NA; CDR3: CATSRERYSNQPQHF; DNA: TGTGCCACCAGCAGAGAACGATATAGCAATCAGCCCCAGCATTTT
V: TRBV12-3/TRBV12-4; length: 12; J: TRBJ1-5; size: NA; D: NA; CDR3: CASSKGWQPQHF; DNA: TGTGCCAGCAGTAAGGGCTGGCAGCCCCAGCATTTT
V: TRBV28; length: 15; J: TRBJ2-1; size: once; D: TRBD2; CDR3: CASSLVGLGEGEQFF; DNA: TGTGCCAGCAGTTTAGTCGGGTTAGGGGAGGGTGAGCAGTTCTTC
V: TRBV23-1; length: 19; J: TRBJ2-1; size: NA; D: TRBD2; CDR3: CASSQTRARWTSGNNEQFF; DNA: TGCGCCAGCAGTCAAACGAGGGCCCGTTGGACTAGCGGTAACAATGAGCAGTTCTTC
V: TRBV2; length: 14; J: TRBJ2-2; size: NA; D: NA; CDR3: CASRQVFNTGELFF; DNA: TGTGCCAGTCGACAGGTCTTTAACACCGGGGAGCTGTTTTTT
V: TRBV2; length: 13; J: TRBJ1-1; size: NA; D: TRBD1; CDR3: CASSESGQGIAFF; DNA: TGTGCCAGCAGTGAAAGCGGACAGGGGATAGCTTTCTTT
V: TRBV10-3; length: 15; J: TRBJ1-5; size: NA; D: TRBD1; CDR3: CAISTGAQSNQPQHF; DNA: TGTGCCATCAGTACAGGGGCCCAGTCGAATCAGCCCCAGCATTTT
V: TRBV9; length: 14; J: TRBJ1-1; size: NA; D: NA; CDR3: CASSVGTRETEAFF; DNA: TGTGCCAGCAGCGTAGGTACCCGGGAGACTGAAGCTTTCTTT
V: TRBV2; length: 16; J: TRBJ2-1; size: NA; D: NA; CDR3: CASSEYRGQTYNEQFF; DNA: TGTGCCAGCAGTGAATATCGGGGGCAGACATACAATGAGCAGTTCTTC
V: TRBV28; length: 14; J: TRBJ2-7; size: NA; D: TRBD2; CDR3: CASSFRGDYYEQYF; DNA: TGTGCCAGCAGTTTCCGGGGGGACTACTACGAGCAGTACTTC
V: TRBV18; length: 16; J: TRBJ2-3; size: once; D: TRBD1; CDR3: CASSPPWTGGDDTQYF; DNA: TGTGCCAGCTCACCGCCTTGGACAGGGGGCGATGATACGCAGTATTTT
V: TRBV27; length: 13; J: TRBJ1-5; size: NA; D: NA; CDR3: CASSLKSNQPQHF; DNA: TGTGCCAGCAGTTTAAAGAGCAATCAGCCCCAGCATTTT
V: TRBV9; length: 13; J: TRBJ1-1; size: NA; D: NA; CDR3: CASSVAVSTEAFF; DNA: TGTGCCAGCAGCGTAGCTGTCAGCACTGAAGCTTTCTTT
V: TRBV11-1; length: 15; J: TRBJ2-4; size: NA; D: NA; CDR3: CASSIRGVAKNIQYF; DNA: TGTGCCAGCAGCATCCGCGGGGTGGCCAAAAACATTCAGTACTTC
V: TRBV19; length: 12; J: TRBJ1-1; size: NA; D: NA; CDR3: CASSPRSNRAFF; DNA: TGTGCCAGTAGTCCCCGTAGCAATAGGGCTTTCTTT
V: TRBV6-6; length: 14; J: TRBJ1-6; size: once; D: NA; CDR3: CASSFQGPNSPLHF; DNA: TGTGCCAGCAGTTTTCAGGGGCCGAATTCACCCCTCCACTTT